This TCR beta chain stems from a study of shared clonotypes between healthy human individuals. Findings and limits, study-wide: Depth was large, yet rarefaction showed that sorted-subset sequencing was incomplete.

Several immunoSEQ plates received, in even portions, the genomic DNA of each subset. Clones were sequenced by immunoSEQ multiplex PCR, and TCRdb holds only the in-frame ones, with some missing. This sample carries around 1.5 million clones, around 98% of them seen once, and the ten largest clones take about 0.45%. V was clipped by 4 bases and J by 7 bases, with 13 bases between them. The germline CDR1 and CDR2 sequences are GTSNPN and SVGIG (reference sequence). The CDR3 loop spans 13 amino acids. In regard to this clone: Its target is not known.

Sequenced: naive CD4+ T cells sorted from blood. Documented subset: CD45RA+ positively selected. This rearrangement joins TRBV30 to TRBJ1-4, with D unclear. This sequence was found in a man younger than 40 in good health. CDR3 in DNA: TGTGCCTGGACCGGAACCAACCGTGAAAAACTGTTTTTT. Translated: CAWTGTNREKLFF. The full variable domain, rest sourced from reference TRBV30 and TRBJ1-4, is SQTIHQWPATLVQPVGSPLSLECTVEGTSNPNLYWYRQAAGRGLQLLFYSVGIGQISSEVPQNLSASRPQDRQFILSSKKLLLSDSGFYLCAWTGTNREKLFFGSGTQLSVL.